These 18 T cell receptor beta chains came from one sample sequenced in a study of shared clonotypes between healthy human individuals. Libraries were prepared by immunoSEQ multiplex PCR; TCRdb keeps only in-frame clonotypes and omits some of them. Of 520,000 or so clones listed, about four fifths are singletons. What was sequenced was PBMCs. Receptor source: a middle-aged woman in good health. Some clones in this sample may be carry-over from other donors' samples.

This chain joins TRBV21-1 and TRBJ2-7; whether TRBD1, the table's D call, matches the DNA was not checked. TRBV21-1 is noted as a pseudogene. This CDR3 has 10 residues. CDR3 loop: CASTNSEQYF. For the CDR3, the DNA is TGTGCCAGCACGAACAGCGAGCAGTACTTC.

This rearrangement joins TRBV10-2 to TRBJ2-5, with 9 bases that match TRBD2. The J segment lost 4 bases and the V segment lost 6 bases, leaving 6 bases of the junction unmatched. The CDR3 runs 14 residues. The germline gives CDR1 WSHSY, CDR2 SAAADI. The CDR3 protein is CASRASGNRETQYF. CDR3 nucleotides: TGCGCCAGCAGGGCTAGCGGGAATAGAGAGACCCAGTACTTC.

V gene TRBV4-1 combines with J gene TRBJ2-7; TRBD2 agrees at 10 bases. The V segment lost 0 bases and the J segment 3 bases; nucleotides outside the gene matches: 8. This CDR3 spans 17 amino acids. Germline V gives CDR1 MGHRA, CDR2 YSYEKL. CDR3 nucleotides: TGCGCCAGCAGCCAAGATACCGCCGGGACTAGCGACTACGAGCAGTACTTC. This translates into CASSQDTAGTSDYEQYF.

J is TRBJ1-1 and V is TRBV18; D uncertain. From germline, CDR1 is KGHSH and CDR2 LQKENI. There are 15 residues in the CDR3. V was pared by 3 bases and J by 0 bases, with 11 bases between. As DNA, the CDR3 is TGTGCCAGCTCACCCTCGGGCCGGGTGAACACTGAAGCTTTCTTT. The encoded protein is CASSPSGRVNTEAFF.

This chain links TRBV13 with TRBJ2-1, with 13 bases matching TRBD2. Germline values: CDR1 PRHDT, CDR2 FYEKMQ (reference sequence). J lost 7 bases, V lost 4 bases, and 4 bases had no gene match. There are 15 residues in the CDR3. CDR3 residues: CASSWGLAGRNEQFF. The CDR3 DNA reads TGTGCCAGCAGCTGGGGACTAGCGGGGAGGAATGAGCAGTTCTTC.

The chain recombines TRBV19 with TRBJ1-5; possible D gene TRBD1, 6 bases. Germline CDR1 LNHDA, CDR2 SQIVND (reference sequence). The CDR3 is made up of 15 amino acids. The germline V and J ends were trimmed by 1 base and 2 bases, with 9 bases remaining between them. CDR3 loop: CASSIAGARNQPQHF. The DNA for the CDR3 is TGTGCCAGTAGTATAGCAGGGGCTCGCAATCAGCCCCAGCATTTT. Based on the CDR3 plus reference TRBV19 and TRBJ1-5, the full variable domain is DGGITQSPKYLFRKEGQNVTLSCEQNLNHDAMYWYRQDPGQGLRLIYYSQIVNDFQKGDIAEGYSVSREKKESFPLTVTSAQKNPTAFYLCASSIAGARNQPQHFGDGTRLSIL.

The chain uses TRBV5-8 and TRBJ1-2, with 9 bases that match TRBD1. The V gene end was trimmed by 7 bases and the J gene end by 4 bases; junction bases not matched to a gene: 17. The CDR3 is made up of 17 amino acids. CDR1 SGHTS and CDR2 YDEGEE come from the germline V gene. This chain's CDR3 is CASGWGHWTGEGYGYTF. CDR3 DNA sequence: TGTGCCAGCGGTTGGGGCCATTGGACAGGGGAGGGCTATGGCTACACCTTC. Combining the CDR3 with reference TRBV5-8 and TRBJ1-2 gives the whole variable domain EAGVTQSPTHLIKTRGQQATLRCSPISGHTSVYWYQQALGLGLQFLLWYDEGEERNRGNFPPRFSGRQFPNYSSELNVNALELEDSALYLCASGWGHWTGEGYGYTFGSGTRLTVV.

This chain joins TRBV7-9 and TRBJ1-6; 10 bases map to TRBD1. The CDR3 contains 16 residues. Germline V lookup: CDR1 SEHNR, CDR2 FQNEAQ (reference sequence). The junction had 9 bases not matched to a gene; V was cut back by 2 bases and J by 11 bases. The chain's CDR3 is CASSLRAGQGRPPLHF. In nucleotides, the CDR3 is TGTGCCAGCAGCTTAAGGGCGGGACAGGGGAGGCCACCCCTCCACTTT.

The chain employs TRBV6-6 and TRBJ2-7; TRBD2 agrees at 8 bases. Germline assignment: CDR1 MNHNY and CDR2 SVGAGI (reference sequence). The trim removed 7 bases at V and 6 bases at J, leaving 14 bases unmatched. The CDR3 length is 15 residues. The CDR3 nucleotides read TGTGCCAGCACCAAGGTCGGGACTAGTCGGGCCGAGCAGTACTTC. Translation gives CASTKVGTSRAEQYF.

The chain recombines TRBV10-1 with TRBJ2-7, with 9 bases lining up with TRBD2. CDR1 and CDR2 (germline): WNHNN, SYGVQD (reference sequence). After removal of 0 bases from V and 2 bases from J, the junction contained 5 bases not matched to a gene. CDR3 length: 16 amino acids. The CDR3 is CASSESLAGPAYEQYF. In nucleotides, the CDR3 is TGCGCCAGCAGTGAGTCCCTAGCGGGGCCGGCCTACGAGCAGTACTTC.

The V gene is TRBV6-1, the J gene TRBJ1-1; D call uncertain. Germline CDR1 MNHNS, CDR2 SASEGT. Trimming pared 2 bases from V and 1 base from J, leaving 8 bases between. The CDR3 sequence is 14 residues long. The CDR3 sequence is CASSEKLGNTEAFF. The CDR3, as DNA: TGTGCCAGCAGTGAAAAACTGGGGAACACTGAAGCTTTCTTT.

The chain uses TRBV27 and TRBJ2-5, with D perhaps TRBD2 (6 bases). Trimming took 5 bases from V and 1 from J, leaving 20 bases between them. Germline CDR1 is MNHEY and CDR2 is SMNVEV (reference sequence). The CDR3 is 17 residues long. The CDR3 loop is CASSDLSISGRQETQYF. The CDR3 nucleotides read TGTGCCAGCAGTGACCTTTCGATTAGCGGCCGCCAAGAGACCCAGTACTTC.

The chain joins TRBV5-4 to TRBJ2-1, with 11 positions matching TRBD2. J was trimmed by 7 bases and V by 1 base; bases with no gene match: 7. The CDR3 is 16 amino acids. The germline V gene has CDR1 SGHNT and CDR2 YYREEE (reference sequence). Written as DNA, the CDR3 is TGTGCCAGCAGCTTGACCGGACTAGCGGGCCAAAATGAGCAGTTCTTC. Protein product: CASSLTGLAGQNEQFF.

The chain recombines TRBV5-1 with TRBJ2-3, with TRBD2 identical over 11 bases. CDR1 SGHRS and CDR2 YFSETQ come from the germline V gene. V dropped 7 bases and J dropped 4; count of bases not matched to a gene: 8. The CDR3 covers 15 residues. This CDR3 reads CASATSGSESDTQYF. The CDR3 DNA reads TGCGCCAGCGCTACTAGCGGGAGCGAGTCAGATACGCAGTATTTT.

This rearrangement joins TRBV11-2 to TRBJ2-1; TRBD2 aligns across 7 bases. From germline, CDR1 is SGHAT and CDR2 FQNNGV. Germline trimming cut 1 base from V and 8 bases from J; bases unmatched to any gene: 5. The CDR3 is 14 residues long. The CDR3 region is CASSLVGGPYEQFF. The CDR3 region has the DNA TGTGCCAGCAGCTTAGTGGGAGGGCCCTATGAGCAGTTCTTC.

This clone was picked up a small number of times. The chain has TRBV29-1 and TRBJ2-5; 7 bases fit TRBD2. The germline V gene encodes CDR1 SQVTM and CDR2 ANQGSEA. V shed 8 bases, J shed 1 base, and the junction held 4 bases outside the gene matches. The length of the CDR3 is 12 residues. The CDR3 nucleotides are TGCAGCTCCGGGAGGCTCCAAGAGACCCAGTACTTC. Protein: CSSGRLQETQYF.

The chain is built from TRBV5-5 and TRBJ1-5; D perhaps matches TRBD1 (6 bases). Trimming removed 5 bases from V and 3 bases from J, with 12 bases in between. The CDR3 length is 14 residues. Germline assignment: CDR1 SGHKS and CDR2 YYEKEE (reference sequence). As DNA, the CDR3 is TGTGCCAGCAGTTCGGGACAATACAATCAGCCCCAGCATTTT. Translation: CASSSGQYNQPQHF.

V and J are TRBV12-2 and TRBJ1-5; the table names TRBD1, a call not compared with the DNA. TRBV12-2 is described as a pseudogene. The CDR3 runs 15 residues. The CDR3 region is CASRLGTGTHQPQHF. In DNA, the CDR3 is TGTGCAAGTCGCTTAGGGACAGGCACCCATCAGCCCCAGCATTTT.